This T cell receptor beta chain was captured in a study of blood T cell repertoires in COVID-19. Study-level information: Samples came from the United States, Italy and Spain, spanning acute and convalescent COVID-19. Sources were T cells, B-cell-depleted T cells, or PBMCs; the material itself was cDNA or gDNA.

Original handling: Using reference gene primer amplification, nucleated cell counts were estimated. Profiled with immunoSEQ multiplex PCR; TCRdb holds only in-frame clones, not every one. The V and J calls and clone size are taken from that table; D and trimming were inferred from the DNA. The sample lists 150,000 to 200,000 clones, about 86% seen once, with approximately 4% in the top ten. CDR1 and CDR2 from the germline V gene are SGHRS and YFSETQ. The CDR3 extends over 14 amino acids. Trimming removed 4 bases from V and 5 bases from J, with 12 bases in between. The source is a young man with active or convalescent COVID-19. The V and J genes are TRBV5-1 and TRBJ2-2; D not certain. The source material was peripheral blood. The CDR3 region is CASSQYPGTGELFF. Written as DNA, the CDR3 is TGCGCCAGCAGCCAATACCCCGGGACCGGGGAGCTGTTTTTT.